This is a list of T cell receptor beta chains from one sample in a study of CD8 T cells in ankylosing spondylitis. MiXCR, applied by TCRdb to the 5' RACE reads, yields one record per CDR3 protein. The table includes 500,000 to 650,000 distinct CDR3 sequences, approximately 5% detected once. What was sequenced was blood, either unsorted or a sorted T cell fraction (not recorded which). The receptors were gathered from a male donor with ankylosing spondylitis. Both conserved end residues are part of each CDR3. The D gene is left open where the match is weak. Size is stated as how often the clone was seen (once, few, many) or a class if it is expanded.

abundance,d_gene,v_gene,j_gene,CDR3nt,CDR3aa
many,.,TRBV20-1,TRBJ1-1,TGCAGTGCTAGAGGAGGGGCCACTGAAGCTTTCTTT,CSARGGATEAFF
many,.,TRBV20-1,TRBJ1-5,TGCAGTGCTAGTCTCGGGATTAGCAATCAGCCCCAGCATTTT,CSASLGISNQPQHF
many,.,TRBV9,TRBJ2-3,TGTGCCAGCAGCGGGGGGACTTCCCTAGATACGCAGTATTTT,CASSGGTSLDTQYF
many,.,TRBV20-1,TRBJ2-2,TGCAGTGCTAGCGGGGAGACACCGAACACCGGGGAGCTGTTTTTT,CSASGETPNTGELFF
many,.,TRBV29-1,TRBJ1-2,TGCAGCGCCAACCGCCAAATGACGGAGATCTTC,CSANRQMTEIF
many,TRBD2,TRBV5-4,TRBJ2-7,TGTGCCAGCAGCTTAAGGGCTAGCGGGGAACTCGAGCAGTACTTC,CASSLRASGELEQYF
many,.,TRBV7-9,TRBJ2-2,TGTGCCAGCAGCCATCCCTCGGGGGTGGACGGGGAGCTGTTTTTT,CASSHPSGVDGELFF
few,.,TRBV7-9,TRBJ1-1,TGTGCCAGCAGCTTAGTGTCTGATGTCTTT,CASSLVSDVF
many,TRBD2,TRBV12-3/TRBV12-4,TRBJ2-7,TGTGCCAGCAGTTTCGCGGGGGTACTCTCCTACGAGCAGTACTTC,CASSFAGVLSYEQYF
many,TRBD1,TRBV5-1,TRBJ1-1,TGCGCCAGCAGCCTCGGGACAGGGGGCAGTTACTTAACTGAAGCTTTCTTT,CASSLGTGGSYLTEAFF
many,TRBD2,TRBV12-3/TRBV12-4,TRBJ2-7,TGTGCCAGCAGTTATCGAGGACTAGCGGGGGCCTCCTACGAGCAGTACTTC,CASSYRGLAGASYEQYF